The clone carrying this T cell receptor beta chain showed up many times. Libraries of TCR beta came from quantitative 5'-RACE with molecular barcodes. TCRdb called the 5' RACE reads again in MiXCR, with one record for every CDR3 protein. This table holds 150,000 to 200,000 distinct CDR3 sequences, approximately 9% found once. V shed 0 bases, J shed 3 bases, and the junction held 4 bases outside the gene matches. The CDR3 is made up of 15 amino acids. Germline V lookup: CDR1 SGHRS, CDR2 YFSETQ. This sample was taken from a study of CD8 T cells in ankylosing spondylitis. Sequenced input: blood, either unsorted or a sorted T cell fraction (not recorded which). The sequence derives from a female donor with ankylosing spondylitis or in good health (not recorded which). This sequence joins TRBV5-1 and TRBJ1-1; 8 bases are shared with TRBD1. CDR3 region: CASSLGTGYDTEAFF. CDR3 bases: TGCGCCAGCAGCTTGGGGACAGGGTACGACACTGAAGCTTTCTTT. Looking up the rest from reference TRBV5-1 and TRBJ1-1 gives the full variable domain: KAGVTQTPRYLIKTRGQQVTLSCSPISGHRSVSWYQQTPGQGLQFLFEYFSETQRNKGNFPGRFSGRQFSNSRSEMNVSTLELGDSALYLCASSLGTGYDTEAFFGQGTRLTVV.